The sequence of this T cell receptor (beta chain) was determined in a study of blood T cell repertoires in COVID-19. Study at large: Material from acute and convalescent COVID-19 was sourced from the United States, Italy and Spain.

Sequenced by immunoSEQ multiplex PCR; TCRdb stores in-frame clones only, minus some. Among roughly 230,000 clones, about nine tenths were seen once, and the ten largest hold roughly 4%. In germline, CDR1 is LNHDA, CDR2 SQIVND (reference sequence). CDR3 length: 15 residues. Trimming pared 7 bases from V and 3 bases from J, leaving 17 bases between. Living in under 30 US areas, the participants were between roughly 18 and 95 years of age. Cohorts were assigned according to the clinical history that participants reported. The receptor comes from a woman aged 25 to 39 with acute COVID-19. The sequenced sample consisted of PBMCs or T cells enriched from blood (not recorded which). The J gene is TRBJ2-3, the V gene TRBV19; weak D call: TRBD1 (5 bases). CDR3 region: CASTNGRGGTDTQYF. CDR3 nucleotides: TGTGCCAGTACCAATGGAAGGGGCGGAACAGATACGCAGTATTTT.